This entry features one T cell receptor (beta chain) sequence. The antigen remains undetermined. The data stem from a study of cytomegalovirus exposure and HLA in healthy donors. Study background: Clustering assigned 81% of the approximately 400 genotyped donors to the Caucasian-associated ancestry cluster. Points from the study as a whole: A later analysis found that most CMV-associated TCR beta chains appeared HLA-restricted. Later analysis suggested links between common viral pathogens and several top significant clusters.

The PCR made use of 60 Vbeta and 13 Jbeta primers. The method was immunoSEQ multiplex PCR; TCRdb's version includes in-frame clones alone and lacks a portion of them. This table has about 240,000 clones, approximately 81% appearing once. Germline V gene lookup returns CDR1 MGHRA and CDR2 YSYEKL. The CDR3 sequence is 15 residues long. Germline trimming cut 2 bases from V and 4 bases from J; bases unmatched to any gene: 3. The material sequenced was PBMCs. The rearrangement uses TRBV4-1 and TRBJ2-1; 9 bases map to TRBD1. This receptor was obtained from a girl aged 2-9 years in good health and CMV-seronegative. In DNA, the CDR3 is TGCGCCAGCAGCCAAACCGGGACAGGGTACAATGAGCAGTTCTTC. It yields the protein CASSQTGTGYNEQFF.